The rows below give T cell receptor beta chains drawn from one sample of a study of TIL therapy for anti-PD-1-resistant metastatic lung cancer. TCRdb keeps only in-frame clones here, not all; method: immunoSEQ multiplex PCR. The sample contains tens of thousands of clones, less than 85% of which appear only once. Sequences were derived from blood, sampled at baseline. All receptors come from a person aged 25-85 years with non-small cell lung cancer. CDR3s include the opening cysteine and the closing phenylalanine or tryptophan. The D gene is left open where the match is weak. Clone size is given for some rows only: seen once, a few or many times, or a class if the clone is expanded.

clone_size j_call d_call v_call cdr3_nt cdr3_aa
NA TRBJ1-2 NA TRBV5-1 TGCGCCAGCAGCTTGGAGACACACGCGGCCCGGAACTATGGCTACACCTTC CASSLETHAARNYGYTF
NA TRBJ1-2 NA TRBV28 TGTGCCAGCAGTTTATCTCCCCAGGGAGGCTATGGCTACACCTTC CASSLSPQGGYGYTF
NA TRBJ1-1 NA TRBV7-3 TGTGCCAGCAGCCACACATCCGGGACGGTGAACACTGAAGCTTTCTTT CASSHTSGTVNTEAFF
once TRBJ2-4 NA TRBV29-1 TGCAGCGTTGAATCCCACGGGGCCAAAAACATTCAGTACTTC CSVESHGAKNIQYF
once TRBJ1-3 NA TRBV27 TGTGCCAGCAGTCCAGACCCTTACTCTGGAAACACCATATATTTT CASSPDPYSGNTIYF
NA TRBJ1-2 NA TRBV7-9 TGTGCCAGCAGCTTATGGCAGGGGCATGGCTACACCTTC CASSLWQGHGYTF
NA TRBJ2-1 TRBD2 TRBV11-3 TGTGCCAGCAGCTTAGGGGGTGCTAGCGGGAGATGGCACAATGAGCAGTTCTTC CASSLGGASGRWHNEQFF
NA TRBJ2-1 TRBD2 TRBV29-1 TGCAGCGTTGAGGGTGGGAGGGCCGGCTATGAGCAGTTCTTC CSVEGGRAGYEQFF
NA TRBJ1-2 TRBD1 TRBV5-4 TGTGCCAGCAGCTTGGGGGGACAGCTGAGAGGTGGCTACACCTTC CASSLGGQLRGGYTF
few TRBJ1-5 NA TRBV28 TGTGCCAGCAGTCGGGACTTGGGTCAGCCCCAGCATTTT CASSRDLGQPQHF
NA TRBJ2-4 NA TRBV5-1 TGCGCCAGCACCTTCCCCGATCCGGCAAACATTCAGTACTTC CASTFPDPANIQYF
NA TRBJ1-2 NA TRBV7-8 TGTGCCAGCAGCTTTACATTGGGGGGCTACACCTTC CASSFTLGGYTF
NA TRBJ2-1 TRBD2 TRBV2 TGTGCCAGCTGGGGACTAGCGGGGTACAATGAGCAGTTCTTC CASWGLAGYNEQFF
NA TRBJ1-1 NA TRBV29-1 TGCAGCGTTTCGAGACGGATGGCAGGGGAAGGGAGAAGCACTGAAGCTTTCTTT CSVSRRMAGEGRSTEAFF
NA TRBJ1-2 NA TRBV4-3 TGCGCCAGCAGCCAAGAAGCAGGCGTTAACTATGGCTACACCTTC CASSQEAGVNYGYTF
NA TRBJ1-2 NA TRBV28 TGTGCCAGCAGTTTATTGGGGGGCGCGGAATATGGCTACACCTTC CASSLLGGAEYGYTF
few TRBJ1-1 NA TRBV6-5 TGTGCCAGCAGTTGGTCACGCCAGGGCACTGAAGCTTTCTTT CASSWSRQGTEAFF
NA TRBJ1-5 NA TRBV18 TGTGCCAGCTCACCACGGCAGGGTATCGAGCAGCCCCAGCATTTT CASSPRQGIEQPQHF
once TRBJ2-3 TRBD1 TRBV7-6 TGTGCCAGCAGCTTCTCTCAGACAGGGCGCACAGATACGCAGTATTTT CASSFSQTGRTDTQYF
few TRBJ1-1 TRBD1 TRBV9 TGTGCCAGCACCGGGGGCAGGGGGCGCCTAACTGAAGCTTTCTTT CASTGGRGRLTEAFF
NA TRBJ2-1 NA TRBV6-4 TGTGCCAGCAGTGTAAACTCCTACAATGAGCAGTTCTTC CASSVNSYNEQFF
NA TRBJ1-6 NA TRBV9 TGTGCCAGCAGCGTAGAAGGGTCCAATTCACCCCTCCACTTT CASSVEGSNSPLHF
NA TRBJ1-2 NA TRBV9 TGTGCCAGCAGCGTAGTTGCAGAGAGCAAGGAGGGCTACACCTTC CASSVVAESKEGYTF
NA TRBJ2-2 NA TRBV21-1 TGTGCCAGCAGCAAAGTTGACGGGGGCCCTTGGGGTACCGGGGAGCTGTTTTTT CASSKVDGGPWGTGELFF
NA TRBJ1-5 NA TRBV27 TGTGCCAGCAGCCCATTTCCAGCAGGCCGCAATCAGCCCCAGCATTTT CASSPFPAGRNQPQHF
few TRBJ2-7 TRBD2 TRBV7-2 TGTGCCAGCAGCTTAGTTGCGTTGGCGGGAGGCGGAAGCTACGAGCAGTACTTC CASSLVALAGGGSYEQYF
few TRBJ1-1 TRBD1 TRBV29-1 TGCAGCGTTAGACAGGGGCACACTGAAGCTTTCTTT CSVRQGHTEAFF
NA TRBJ1-4 NA TRBV6-5 TGTGCCAGCAGTTCCGAATGGGACCCCAGGATTGAAAAACTGTTTTTT CASSSEWDPRIEKLFF
NA TRBJ2-3 NA TRBV9 TGTGCCAGCAGCGTAGACTCCGGGGCCCGCACAGATACGCAGTATTTT CASSVDSGARTDTQYF
NA TRBJ2-7 NA TRBV7-9 TGTGCCAGCAGCCTCGATAGGCGTACCTACGAGCAGTACTTC CASSLDRRTYEQYF
NA TRBJ1-5 NA TRBV7-2 TGTGCCAGCAGCTTACGGGGTAAGCAGCCCCAGCATTTT CASSLRGKQPQHF
NA TRBJ1-1 NA TRBV5-8 TGTGCCAGCAGCAGCCGTGAATTCTGGCCTTTCTTT CASSSREFWPFF
few TRBJ2-1 TRBD2 TRBV11-2 TGTGCCAGCAGCTTCGCGGGGGAATGGCTCAATGAGCAGTTCTTC CASSFAGEWLNEQFF
NA TRBJ2-7 TRBD2 TRBV9 TGTGCCAGCAGCCCCGGACTAGCGGGTTCTTACTCCTACGAGCAGTACTTC CASSPGLAGSYSYEQYF
NA TRBJ2-1 NA TRBV5-6 TGTGCCAGCAGACAGACGGGACGGATTTACAATGAGCAGTTCTTC CASRQTGRIYNEQFF
NA TRBJ1-5 NA TRBV6-7 TGTGCCAGTCCCCGGGACCACAATCAGCCCCAGCATTTT CASPRDHNQPQHF
NA TRBJ1-1 NA TRBV6-5 TGTGCCACCACGTTAACAGGGAACACTGAAGCTTTCTTT CATTLTGNTEAFF
few TRBJ1-3 NA TRBV7-3 TGTGCCAGCAGCTTAACGCCCGGGGACACCATATATTTT CASSLTPGDTIYF
NA TRBJ1-2 TRBD1 TRBV9 TGTGCCAGCAGCGTAAACTCCCGGACAGGGTATGGCTACACCTTC CASSVNSRTGYGYTF
NA TRBJ2-3 NA TRBV5-4 TGTGCCAGCAGCTTGCAGGGGGATACGCAGTATTTT CASSLQGDTQYF
once TRBJ2-7 NA TRBV29-1 TGCAGCGTTGATCGGGCTGGGGAGCAGTACTTC CSVDRAGEQYF
NA TRBJ1-1 NA TRBV4-2 TGTGCCAGCAGCCAAGATCAATGGACTGAAGCTTTCTTT CASSQDQWTEAFF
NA TRBJ1-1 TRBD1 TRBV10-2 TGCGCCAGCAGTGAGCCCCCGACAGGGGTTACTGAAGCTTTCTTT CASSEPPTGVTEAFF
few TRBJ1-5 NA TRBV7-8 TGTGCCAGCAGCGTGGGACCTAATCAGCCCCAGCATTTT CASSVGPNQPQHF
NA TRBJ1-1 NA TRBV6-1 TGTGCCAGCATGCTGAGGACATCGAACACTGAAGCTTTCTTT CASMLRTSNTEAFF
NA TRBJ2-2 NA TRBV7-8 TGTGCCAGCAGACTAACCAGGGAGGCCGGGGAGCTGTTTTTT CASRLTREAGELFF
NA TRBJ2-3 TRBD2 TRBV9 TGTGCCAGCAGCGTTGGACTAGCGAACACAGATACGCAGTATTTT CASSVGLANTDTQYF
NA TRBJ1-2 TRBD1 TRBV19 TGTGCCAGTAGTCTTCACCGACAGGGAAGAGGCTACACCTTC CASSLHRQGRGYTF
NA TRBJ2-3 TRBD2 TRBV7-2 TGTGCCAGCAGCTTGACTAGCGGACGTATCGCTAGCACAGATACGCAGTATTTT CASSLTSGRIASTDTQYF
NA TRBJ1-1 TRBD1 TRBV5-1 TGCGCCAGCCGGGTAGAAGGACAGGCGAACACTGAAGCTTTCTTT CASRVEGQANTEAFF
NA TRBJ1-1 TRBD1 TRBV7-2 TGTGCCAGCAGCCGGGGACAGGAGATGAACACTGAAGCTTTCTTT CASSRGQEMNTEAFF
NA TRBJ2-2 NA TRBV21-1 TGTGCCAGCAGCAAACGTGAGTGGGAGCTGTTTTTT CASSKREWELFF
NA TRBJ1-5 NA TRBV6-5 TGTGCCAGCAGTTACAGTAGCAATCAGCCCCAGCATTTT CASSYSSNQPQHF
NA TRBJ2-1 TRBD1 TRBV6-5 TGTGCCAGCACTCAAGGGACAGGTTTGGATCAGTTCTTC CASTQGTGLDQFF
NA TRBJ1-2 NA TRBV6-6 TGTGCCAGCAGCCAAGGAGTGAACTATGGCTACACCTTC CASSQGVNYGYTF